The 6 T cell receptor beta chains in this list originate from one sample, sequenced in a study of T cells in Graves' hyperthyroidism and ophthalmopathy. TCR beta CDR3 regions were amplified from RNA. The HTBI primer set drove a first-round RT-PCR of the TCR CDR3. TCRdb redid the calling of the multiplex PCR reads with MiXCR, one entry per CDR3 protein. Altogether approximately 530,000 distinct CDR3 sequences are present, around 17% being singletons, with the ten largest covering 15% to 20%. The sequenced sample was blood. The origin of the receptors is a woman aged 18 to 35 with Graves' hyperthyroidism.

Ten or more counts support this clonotype. The gene calls are TRBV3-1 and TRBJ2-1; 8 bases match TRBD1. Trimming took 2 bases from V and 2 from J; bases not matched to a gene: 5. The CDR3 runs 16 residues. CDR1 and CDR2 from the germline V gene are LGHDT and YNNKEL (reference sequence). Written as DNA, the CDR3 is TGTGCCAGCAGCCAAAAACCGGGACAGGCCTACAATGAGCAGTTCTTC. This encodes CASSQKPGQAYNEQFF.

This clonotype appeared many times. The chain is built from TRBV20-1 and TRBJ2-3; D possibly matches TRBD1 or TRBD2 (5 bases each). Germline V CDR1 and CDR2: DFQATT, SNEGSKA (reference sequence). Trimming pared 5 bases from V and 4 bases from J, leaving 19 bases between. This CDR3 has 15 amino acids. For the CDR3, the DNA is TGCAGTGCTGGCACCGGGACCCACGGAGCAGATACGCAGTATTTT. Its protein product is CSAGTGTHGADTQYF.

This clonotype was detected a few times. The CDR3 end shows no conserved phenylalanine or tryptophan, and so a read error is likely. The V call is TRBV5-1, the J call TRBJ1-1; tentatively, D is TRBD1 (5 bases). The ends were cut back, 1 base at V and 4 bases at J, with 11 bases in the middle. The CDR3 runs to 14 residues. Germline V gene sequence: CDR1 SGHRS, CDR2 YFSETQ. In DNA, the CDR3 is TGCGCCAGCAGCTTGCAGGGAAGTGGCACTGAAGCTTTCCTT. This sequence encodes CASSLQGSGTEAFL.

This clonotype was counted ten times or more. This chain links TRBV5-1 with TRBJ2-1; a possible D gene is TRBD1 (5 bases). This CDR3 has 17 amino acids. V was pared by 4 bases and J by 0 bases, with 17 bases between. Germline V gives CDR1 SGHRS, CDR2 YFSETQ. The chain's CDR3 is CASSTREAFGSYNEQFF. The CDR3 nucleotides are TGCGCCAGCAGCACCAGGGAAGCCTTCGGCTCCTACAATGAGCAGTTCTTC.

In the case of this clonotype: This could be a read error, since a much larger clone is one nucleotide away. The chain employs TRBV2 and TRBJ2-2; possibly TRBD1 or TRBD2 for D (6 bases each). The CDR3 runs 16 residues. Germline V gene sequence: CDR1 SNHLY, CDR2 FYNNEI. V was clipped by 4 bases and J by 0 bases, with 12 bases between them. CDR3 nucleotide sequence: TGTGCCAGCAGTGTGAACCGGGGGCCGAACACCGGGGAGCTGTTTTTT. Translated: CASSVNRGPNTGELFF.

A few counts support this clonotype. This chain joins TRBV5-5 and TRBJ2-5; D is perhaps TRBD1 or TRBD2 (6 bases each). The CDR3 is 14 amino acids. Per germline, CDR1 SGHKS and CDR2 YYEKEE (reference sequence). V lost 4 bases and J lost 5, with 15 bases in between. CDR3 protein: CASSPRGPGETQYF. The CDR3 DNA reads as TGTGCCAGCAGCCCCCGGGGGCCGGGGGAGACCCAGTACTTC. Full variable domain (missing parts from reference TRBV5-5 and TRBJ2-5): DAGVTQSPTHLIKTRGQQVTLRCSPISGHKSVSWYQQVLGQGPQFIFQYYEKEERGRGNFPDRFSARQFPNYSSELNVNALLLGDSALYLCASSPRGPGETQYFGPGTRLLVL.